Listed below are T cell receptor beta chains from one sample, sequenced in a study of cytomegalovirus exposure and HLA in healthy donors. Clones were sequenced by immunoSEQ multiplex PCR, and TCRdb holds only the in-frame ones, with some missing. The profile shows 150,000 to 200,000 clones, roughly four fifths of them singletons. Sequences were obtained from PBMCs. The receptors shown here come from a man in his fifties or sixties in good health and CMV-seropositive. Each CDR3 is given with its conserved first and last residue. The D gene is left open where the match is weak. Clone size is shown for a subset of rows, as once, few, many or a class of expanded clone.

TRBV7-9	TRBJ2-3	NA	NA	CASSLSAGLTDTQYF	TGTGCCAGCAGCTTATCGGCAGGCCTAACAGATACGCAGTATTTT
TRBV7-3	TRBJ2-3	NA	NA	CASSFTGRGTDTQYF	TGTGCCAGCAGCTTTACAGGGAGGGGCACAGATACGCAGTATTTT
TRBV5-6	TRBJ1-2	once	TRBD1	CASSPTGNYGYTF	TGTGCCAGCAGTCCGACAGGGAACTATGGCTACACCTTC
TRBV9	TRBJ1-2	once	TRBD1	CASSPLGQYYGYTF	TGTGCCAGCAGCCCCTTGGGACAGTACTATGGCTACACCTTC
TRBV29-1	TRBJ1-1	NA	TRBD1	CSAGDSYYTEAFF	TGCAGCGCCGGGGACAGTTATTACACTGAAGCTTTCTTT
TRBV11-3	TRBJ1-2	NA	NA	CASSLPLPFYGYTF	TGTGCCAGCAGCTTACCCCTCCCTTTCTATGGCTACACCTTC
TRBV6-5	TRBJ2-1	NA	TRBD2	CASTPGLAGPEQFF	TGTGCCAGCACCCCGGGGCTAGCGGGGCCTGAGCAGTTCTTC
TRBV6-1	TRBJ2-3	NA	TRBD1	CASSEALWTGSDTQYF	TGTGCCAGCAGTGAAGCTCTTTGGACAGGTTCAGATACGCAGTATTTT
TRBV29-1	TRBJ2-2	NA	NA	CSVNSRSSGELFF	TGCAGCGTCAATTCGCGGTCTTCCGGGGAGCTGTTTTTT
TRBV7-8	TRBJ2-7	NA	TRBD1	CASSRHRGRYEQYF	TGTGCCAGCAGCCGACACAGGGGGCGCTACGAGCAGTACTTC
TRBV5-1	TRBJ1-5	NA	TRBD1	CASSPTGVEVWPQHF	TGCGCCAGCAGCCCAACAGGGGTGGAGGTGTGGCCCCAGCATTTT
TRBV7-2	TRBJ1-2	NA	TRBD1	CASSSGQGADYGYTF	TGTGCCAGCAGCTCCGGACAGGGGGCGGACTATGGCTACACCTTC
TRBV6-5	TRBJ2-7	NA	NA	CASSYSSVGAYEQYF	TGTGCCAGCAGTTATTCTAGCGTGGGGGCCTACGAGCAGTACTTC
TRBV2	TRBJ1-2	NA	TRBD1	CARGRGYDGYTF	TGTGCCCGCGGCAGGGGGTATGATGGCTACACCTTC
TRBV19	TRBJ1-1	NA	NA	CASSISQGLGTEAFF	TGTGCCAGTAGTATAAGTCAGGGGCTGGGGACTGAAGCTTTCTTT
TRBV19	TRBJ1-4	NA	NA	CASSGPYNNEKLFF	TGTGCCAGTAGTGGGCCGTATAATAATGAAAAACTGTTTTTT
TRBV6-6	TRBJ2-3	NA	NA	CASSNPGRFPDTQYF	TGTGCCAGCAGTAACCCTGGGAGGTTCCCAGATACGCAGTATTTT
TRBV9	TRBJ1-4	NA	NA	CASSVGGGRREKLFF	TGTGCCAGCAGCGTAGGGGGGGGCAGGAGGGAAAAACTGTTTTTT
TRBV19	TRBJ2-2	NA	NA	CASSITGDTGELFF	TGTGCCAGTAGTATAACCGGGGACACCGGGGAGCTGTTTTTT
TRBV5-5	TRBJ2-2	NA	NA	CASSLAVAGRYPGELFF	TGTGCCAGCAGCTTGGCCGTGGCAGGTCGATACCCCGGGGAGCTGTTTTTT